The 9 T cell receptor beta chains below come from one sample, sequenced in a study of blood T cell repertoires in COVID-19. Clones were read by immunoSEQ multiplex PCR, and TCRdb kept only the in-frame ones, dropping some. The sample yields a few hundred thousand clones, 75% to 90% seen once. Sequences were obtained from peripheral blood. These receptors originate from a woman under 30 with acute or convalescent COVID-19.

This clone was seen a few times. The chain is built from TRBV24-1 and TRBJ2-5, with TRBD2 matching 8 bases. CDR1 and CDR2 (germline): KGHDR, SFDVKD. The CDR3 is 15 amino acids. After removal of 4 bases from V and 7 bases from J, the junction contained 10 bases not matched to a gene. DNA of the CDR3: TGTGCCACCAGTGAGACAGCGGGGGCCTCGGGGACCCAGTACTTC. Residues: CATSETAGASGTQYF.

This chain joins TRBV28 and TRBJ1-1; maybe TRBD1 (5 bases). V was trimmed by 5 bases and J by 0 bases, leaving 13 bases between them. In germline, CDR1 is MDHEN, CDR2 SYDVKM. The CDR3 contains 15 residues. The CDR3 region is CASSPLRQMNTEAFF. CDR3 sequence (DNA): TGTGCCAGCAGTCCCCTCAGACAGATGAACACTGAAGCTTTCTTT.

The chain links TRBV11-2 to TRBJ1-2; D gene unclear. The CDR3 runs 12 residues. V was pared by 0 bases and J by 4 bases, with 3 bases between. CDR1 is SGHAT and CDR2 is FQNNGV in the germline V gene. The CDR3 is CASSLDIYGYTF. The CDR3 DNA is TGTGCCAGCAGCTTAGATATCTATGGCTACACCTTC.

This chain joins TRBV5-1 and TRBJ2-1, with 9 bases matching TRBD2. V dropped 1 base and J dropped 5; count of bases not matched to a gene: 4. This CDR3 comprises 15 residues. Germline-derived CDR1 and CDR2 are SGHRS and YFSETQ. The CDR3 DNA reads as TGCGCCAGCAGCTTGCTAGCGGGATACCACAATGAGCAGTTCTTC. Amino acid sequence: CASSLLAGYHNEQFF.

This chain links TRBV6-1 with TRBJ1-6; D gene uncertain. CDR1 and CDR2 (germline): MNHNS, SASEGT. The CDR3 sequence is 16 residues long. The V end was cut by 4 bases, the J end by 0 bases, with 10 bases between. The CDR3 DNA is TGTGCCAGCAGTGCTGAGACTGGCTCCTATAATTCACCCCTCCACTTT. Its translation: CASSAETGSYNSPLHF.

The J gene is TRBJ2-2, the V gene TRBV5-4; 10 bases match TRBD1. V lost 4 bases to trimming and J lost 2 bases; unmatched junction nucleotides: 5. In germline, CDR1 is SGHNT, CDR2 YYREEE (reference sequence). The CDR3 has 16 amino acids. CDR3 sequence: CASSTWTGGNTGELFF. CDR3 nucleotide sequence: TGTGCCAGCAGCACCTGGACAGGGGGAAACACCGGGGAGCTGTTTTTT.

This chain uses TRBV28 with TRBJ2-3; D is unclear. The CDR3 has 13 amino acids. With 9 bases removed from V and 1 base from J, the gap between germline ends came to 11 bases. Germline CDR1 reads MDHEN; CDR2 reads SYDVKM. CDR3 nucleotide sequence: TGTGCCAGTGGAACAGTTGGCACAGATACGCAGTATTTT. This gives the protein CASGTVGTDTQYF.

CDR3: CASSGGGPGSTYEQYF. The CDR3 DNA follows: TGTGCCAGCAGCGGGGGGGGTCCAGGGTCAACCTACGAGCAGTACTTC. This chain links TRBV5-4 with TRBJ2-7; 7 nucleotides agree with TRBD2. Per the germline V gene, CDR1 is SGHNT and CDR2 is YYREEE (reference sequence). This CDR3 comprises 16 residues. Losses at the gene ends were 4 bases for V and 2 bases for J; bases not matched to a gene: 12.

This clone has just one count. The chain links TRBV5-1 to TRBJ1-5; D is unclear. With 4 bases removed from V and 5 bases from J, the gap between germline ends came to 10 bases. CDR3 length equals 13 residues. The germline V gene has CDR1 SGHRS and CDR2 YFSETQ. This CDR3 is CASSKDTDQPQHF. The CDR3, as DNA: TGCGCCAGCAGCAAAGACACCGATCAGCCCCAGCATTTT.